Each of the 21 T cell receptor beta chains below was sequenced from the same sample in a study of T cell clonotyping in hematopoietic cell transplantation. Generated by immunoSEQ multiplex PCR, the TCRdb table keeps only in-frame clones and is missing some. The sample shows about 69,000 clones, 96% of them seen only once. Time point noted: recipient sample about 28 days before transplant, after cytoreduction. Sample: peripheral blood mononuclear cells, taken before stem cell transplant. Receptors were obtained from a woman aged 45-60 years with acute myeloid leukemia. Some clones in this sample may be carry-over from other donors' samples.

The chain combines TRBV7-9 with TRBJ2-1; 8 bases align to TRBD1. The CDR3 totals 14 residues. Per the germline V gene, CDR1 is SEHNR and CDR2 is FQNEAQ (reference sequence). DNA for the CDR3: TGTGCTTCGGCAGGGGGCCCCTCCTACAATGAGCAGTTCTTC. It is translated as CASAGGPSYNEQFF.

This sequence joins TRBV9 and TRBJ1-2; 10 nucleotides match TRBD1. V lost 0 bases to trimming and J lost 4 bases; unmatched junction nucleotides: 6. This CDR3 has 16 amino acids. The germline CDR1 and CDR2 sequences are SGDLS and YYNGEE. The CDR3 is CASSVGGQGESYGYTF. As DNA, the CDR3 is TGTGCCAGCAGCGTAGGAGGACAGGGGGAGAGCTATGGCTACACCTTC.

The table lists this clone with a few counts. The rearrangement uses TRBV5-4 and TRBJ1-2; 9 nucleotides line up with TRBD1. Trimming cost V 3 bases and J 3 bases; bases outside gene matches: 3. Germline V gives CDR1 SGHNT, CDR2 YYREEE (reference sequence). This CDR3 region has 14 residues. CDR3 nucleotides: TGTGCCAGCAGCTGGACAGGGGAAGACTATGGCTACACCTTC. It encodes CASSWTGEDYGYTF.

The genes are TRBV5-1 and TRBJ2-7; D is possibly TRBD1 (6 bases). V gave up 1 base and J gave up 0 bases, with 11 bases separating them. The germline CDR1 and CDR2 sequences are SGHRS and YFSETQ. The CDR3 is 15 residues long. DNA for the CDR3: TGCGCCAGCAGCTTGTCGGGACAAAGCTCCTACGAGCAGTACTTC. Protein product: CASSLSGQSSYEQYF.

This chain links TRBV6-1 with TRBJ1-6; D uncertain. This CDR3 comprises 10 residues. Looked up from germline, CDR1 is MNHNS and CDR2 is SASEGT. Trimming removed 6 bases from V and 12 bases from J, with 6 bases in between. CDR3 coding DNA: TGTGCCAGCAGGGGGAAACCCCTCCACTTT. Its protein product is CASRGKPLHF.

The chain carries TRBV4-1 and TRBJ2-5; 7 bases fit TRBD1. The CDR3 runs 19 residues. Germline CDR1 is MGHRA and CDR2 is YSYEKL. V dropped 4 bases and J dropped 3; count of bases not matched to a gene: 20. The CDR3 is CASSPAHDSYDREKETQYF. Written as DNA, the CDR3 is TGCGCCAGCAGCCCCGCCCACGATTCTTACGACAGGGAAAAAGAGACCCAGTACTTC.

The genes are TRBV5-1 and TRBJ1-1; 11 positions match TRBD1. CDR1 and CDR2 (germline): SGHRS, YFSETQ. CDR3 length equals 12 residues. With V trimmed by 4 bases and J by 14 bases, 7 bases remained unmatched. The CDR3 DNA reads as TGCGCCAGCAGCCCCGGCGGGGACAGGGGGTTCTTT. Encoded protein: CASSPGGDRGFF.

The chain's CDR3 is CASSVDLQVYSPLHF. The CDR3 nucleotides are TGTGCCAGCAGCGTAGATCTCCAGGTTTATTCACCCCTCCACTTT. This chain connects TRBV9 to TRBJ1-6; no clear D gene. Trimming pared 0 bases from V and 8 bases from J, leaving 12 bases between. Germline V gene sequence: CDR1 SGDLS, CDR2 YYNGEE. The CDR3 is 15 residues long.

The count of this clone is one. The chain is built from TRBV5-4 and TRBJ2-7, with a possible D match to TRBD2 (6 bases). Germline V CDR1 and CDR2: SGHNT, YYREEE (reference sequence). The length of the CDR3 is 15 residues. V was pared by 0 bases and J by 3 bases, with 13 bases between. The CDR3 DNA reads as TGTGCCAGCAGCTTGGGGGGAGGCGGGATCTACGAGCAGTACTTC. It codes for CASSLGGGGIYEQYF.

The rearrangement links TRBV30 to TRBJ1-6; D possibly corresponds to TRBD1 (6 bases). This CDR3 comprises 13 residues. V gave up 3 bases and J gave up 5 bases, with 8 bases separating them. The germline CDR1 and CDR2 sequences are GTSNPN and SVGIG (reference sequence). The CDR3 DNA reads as TGTGCCTGGAGAACAGGGAATAATTCACCCCTCCACTTT. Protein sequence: CAWRTGNNSPLHF.

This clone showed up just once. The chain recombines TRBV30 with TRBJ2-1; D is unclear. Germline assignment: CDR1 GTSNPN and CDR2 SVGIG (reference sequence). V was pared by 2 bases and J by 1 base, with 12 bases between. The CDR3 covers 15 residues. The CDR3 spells CAWSPQPGSYNEQFF. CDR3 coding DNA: TGTGCCTGGAGTCCCCAGCCGGGTTCCTACAATGAGCAGTTCTTC.

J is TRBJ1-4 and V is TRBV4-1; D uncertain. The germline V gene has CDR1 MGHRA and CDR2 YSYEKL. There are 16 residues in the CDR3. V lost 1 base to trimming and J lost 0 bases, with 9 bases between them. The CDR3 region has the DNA TGCGCCAGCAGCCAAGTCGTGGCAACAACTAATGAAAAACTGTTTTTT. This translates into CASSQVVATTNEKLFF.

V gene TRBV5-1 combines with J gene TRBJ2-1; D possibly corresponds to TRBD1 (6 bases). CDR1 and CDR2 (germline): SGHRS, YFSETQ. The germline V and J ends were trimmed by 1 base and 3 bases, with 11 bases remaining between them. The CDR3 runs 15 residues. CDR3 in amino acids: CASSLLQGYYNEQFF. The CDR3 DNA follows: TGCGCCAGCAGCTTGCTACAGGGTTACTACAATGAGCAGTTCTTC. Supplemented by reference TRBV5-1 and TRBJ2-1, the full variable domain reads KAGVTQTPRYLIKTRGQQVTLSCSPISGHRSVSWYQQTPGQGLQFLFEYFSETQRNKGNFPGRFSGRQFSNSRSEMNVSTLELGDSALYLCASSLLQGYYNEQFFGPGTRLTVL.

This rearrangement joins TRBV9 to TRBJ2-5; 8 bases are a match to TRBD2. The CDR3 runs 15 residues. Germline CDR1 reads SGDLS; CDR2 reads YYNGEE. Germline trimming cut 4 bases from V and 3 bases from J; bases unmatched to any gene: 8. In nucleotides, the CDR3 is TGTGCCAGCAGCACAACCGGGACTAGAGAAGAGACCCAGTACTTC. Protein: CASSTTGTREETQYF.

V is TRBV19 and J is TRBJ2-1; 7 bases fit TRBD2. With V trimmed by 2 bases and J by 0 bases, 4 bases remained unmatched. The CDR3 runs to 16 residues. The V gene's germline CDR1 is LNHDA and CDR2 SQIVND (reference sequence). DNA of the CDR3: TGTGCCAGTAGTATATCTAGCGGAGGCTCCTACAATGAGCAGTTCTTC. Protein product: CASSISSGGSYNEQFF.

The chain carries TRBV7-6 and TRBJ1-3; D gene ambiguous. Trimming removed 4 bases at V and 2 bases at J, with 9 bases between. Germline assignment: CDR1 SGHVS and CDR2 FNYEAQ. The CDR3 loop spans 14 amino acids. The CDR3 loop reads CASSSGDPGNTIYF. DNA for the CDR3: TGTGCCAGCAGCTCGGGAGACCCTGGAAACACCATATATTTT.

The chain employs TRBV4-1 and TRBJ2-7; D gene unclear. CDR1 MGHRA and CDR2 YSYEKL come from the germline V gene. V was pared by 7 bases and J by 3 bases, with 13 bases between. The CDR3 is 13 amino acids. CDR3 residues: CASTHWVSYEQYF. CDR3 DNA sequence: TGCGCCAGCACCCATTGGGTTAGCTACGAGCAGTACTTC.

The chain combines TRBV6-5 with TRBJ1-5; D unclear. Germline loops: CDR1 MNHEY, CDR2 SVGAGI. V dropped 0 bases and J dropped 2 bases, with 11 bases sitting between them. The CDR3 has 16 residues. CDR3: CASSYSRWDRNQPQHF. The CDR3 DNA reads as TGTGCCAGCAGTTACTCTAGGTGGGATCGCAATCAGCCCCAGCATTTT.

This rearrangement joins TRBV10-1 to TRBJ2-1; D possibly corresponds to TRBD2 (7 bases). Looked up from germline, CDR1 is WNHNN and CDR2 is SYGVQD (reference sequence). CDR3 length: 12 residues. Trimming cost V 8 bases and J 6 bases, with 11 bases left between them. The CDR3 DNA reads TGCGCCAGCTCGGGGGGCCTCAATGAGCAGTTCTTC. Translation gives CASSGGLNEQFF.

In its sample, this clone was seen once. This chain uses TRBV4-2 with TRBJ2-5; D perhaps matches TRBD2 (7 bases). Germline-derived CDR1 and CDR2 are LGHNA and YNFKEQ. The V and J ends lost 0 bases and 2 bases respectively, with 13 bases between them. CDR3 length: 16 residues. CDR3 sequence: CASSQEGRGDQETQYF. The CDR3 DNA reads TGTGCCAGCAGCCAAGAAGGGAGGGGGGATCAAGAGACCCAGTACTTC.

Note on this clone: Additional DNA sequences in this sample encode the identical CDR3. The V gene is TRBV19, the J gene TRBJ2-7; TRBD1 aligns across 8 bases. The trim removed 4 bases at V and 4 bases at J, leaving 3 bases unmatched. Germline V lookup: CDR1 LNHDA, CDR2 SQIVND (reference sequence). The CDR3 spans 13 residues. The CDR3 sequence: CASSTDRGYEQYF. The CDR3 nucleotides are TGTGCCAGTAGTACAGACAGGGGTTACGAGCAGTACTTC.